One sample yielded the 26 T cell receptor beta chains listed below, sequenced in a study of blood T cell repertoires in COVID-19. The repertoire was sequenced with immunoSEQ multiplex PCR; TCRdb's copy has only in-frame clones and lacks some. The sample consists of roughly 62,000 clones, 85% to 90% of them appearing once. Sequenced sample: peripheral blood. The origin of the receptors is a human donor with active COVID-19. The donor label of this sample is uncertain.

The J gene is TRBJ2-1, the V gene TRBV6-6, with a weak D call TRBD2 (6 bases). The CDR3 has 12 residues. Germline V gene data show CDR1 as MNHNY and CDR2 as SVGAGI (reference sequence). The V and J ends lost 2 bases and 9 bases respectively, with 8 bases between them. CDR3 DNA sequence: TGTGCCAGCAGTTACGGAGGGACTGAGCAGTTCTTC. Its translation: CASSYGGTEQFF.

This sequence joins TRBV7-3 and TRBJ2-4; TRBD2 agrees at 12 bases. V was clipped by 6 bases and J by 8 bases; unmatched bases: 5. The CDR3 length is 14 residues. Germline-derived CDR1 and CDR2 are SGHTA and FQGTGA. DNA for the CDR3: TGTGCCAGCAGTCCAACTAGCGGGAGGTACATTCAGTACTTC. Translating gives CASSPTSGRYIQYF.

The chain has TRBV9 and TRBJ1-2; D call uncertain. CDR1 SGDLS and CDR2 YYNGEE come from the germline V gene. Trimming left V 0 bases short and J 8 bases short, with 11 bases between. The CDR3 length is 13 residues. CDR3 sequence reads: CASSVALTGGYTF. CDR3 nucleotides: TGTGCCAGCAGCGTAGCGTTAACGGGAGGCTACACCTTC.

This rearrangement joins TRBV3-1 (or the pseudogene TRBV3-2) to TRBJ2-1; D possibly corresponds to TRBD2 (7 bases). CDR1 and CDR2 from the germline V gene are LGHDT and YNNKEL (reference sequence). V lost 1 base and J lost 15, with 19 bases in between. The CDR3 totals 14 residues. The CDR3 reads CASSQGRVSGGLFF. DNA for the CDR3: TGTGCCAGCAGCCAAGGCAGGGTTTCGGGGGGCCTGTTCTTC.

This clone was detected once. The rearrangement uses TRBV5-1 and TRBJ2-5; tentatively, D is TRBD2 (5 bases). Germline loops: CDR1 SGHRS, CDR2 YFSETQ. This CDR3 has 15 amino acids. The V and J ends lost 4 bases and 4 bases respectively, with 17 bases between them. CDR3 sequence: CASSPGNSALETQYF. CDR3 nucleotides: TGCGCCAGCAGCCCGGGGAACTCCGCTTTAGAGACCCAGTACTTC.

The CDR3 sequence is CASSTGPLNHPLSYNSPLHF. The CDR3 DNA reads as TGTGCCAGCAGTACTGGGCCCCTTAACCACCCCCTCTCCTATAATTCACCCCTCCACTTT. The chain recombines TRBV27 with TRBJ1-6, with D uncertain. Trimming took off 5 bases at V and 0 bases at J, with 23 bases between the two ends. CDR3 size: 20 residues. Looked up from germline, CDR1 is MNHEY and CDR2 is SMNVEV (reference sequence).

J is TRBJ1-5 and V is TRBV27; D unclear. V lost 3 bases, J lost 0 bases, and 3 bases lay in between. The CDR3 contains 13 residues. Per the germline V gene, CDR1 is MNHEY and CDR2 is SMNVEV (reference sequence). CDR3 amino acids: CASSFLSNQPQHF. The CDR3, as DNA: TGTGCCAGCAGTTTCCTTAGCAATCAGCCCCAGCATTTT.

This clone showed up just a few times. V usage is TRBV9 and J usage is TRBJ2-7, with D tentatively TRBD2 (6 bases). The CDR3 has 14 residues. V was pared by 2 bases and J by 6 bases, with 15 bases between. Looked up from germline, CDR1 is SGDLS and CDR2 is YYNGEE. Here the CDR3 reads CASSVRGQGGEQYF. The DNA of the CDR3 is TGTGCCAGCAGCGTGAGGGGTCAGGGAGGCGAGCAGTACTTC.

CDR3 residues: CATSTPRKPRTNEKLFF. In nucleotides, the CDR3 is TGTGCCACCAGCACCCCTCGAAAACCTAGAACTAATGAAAAACTGTTTTTT. The chain combines TRBV15 with TRBJ1-4; D not resolved. This CDR3 contains 17 residues. Germline CDR1 and CDR2: LNHNV and YYDKDF (reference sequence). The germline V and J ends were trimmed by 4 bases and 1 base, with 16 bases remaining between them. The variable domain in full, with the rest retrieved from reference TRBV15 and TRBJ1-4, is DAMVIQNPRYQVTQFGKPVTLSCSQTLNHNVMYWYQQKSSQAPKLLFHYYDKDFNNEADTPDNFQSRRPNTSFCFLDIRSPGLGDTAMYLCATSTPRKPRTNEKLFFGSGTQLSVL.

The V and J genes are TRBV2 and TRBJ1-1; 7 bases fit TRBD1. Trimming cost V 6 bases and J 2 bases; bases outside gene matches: 6. The CDR3 is 14 residues long. Germline CDR1 SNHLY, CDR2 FYNNEI. The CDR3 region is CASSGDSSNTEAFF. CDR3 nucleotide sequence: TGTGCCAGCAGCGGGGACAGTTCTAACACTGAAGCTTTCTTT.

V usage is TRBV6-6 and J usage is TRBJ2-5, with 9 bases matching TRBD2. The CDR3 is made up of 16 amino acids. Germline CDR1 MNHNY, CDR2 SVGAGI (reference sequence). Trimming removed 2 bases from V and 5 bases from J; junction bases left unmatched: 9. The DNA of the CDR3 is TGTGCCAGCAGTTACCGGGCGGGAGGGGGAAGGGAGACCCAGTACTTC. This codes for CASSYRAGGGRETQYF.

The CDR3 DNA reads as TGTGCCAGCAGCTCCGGGAGTACAAGGTTTGGCTACACCTTC. The encoded protein is CASSSGSTRFGYTF. The V gene is TRBV6-5, the J gene TRBJ1-2; no clear D gene. Looked up from germline, CDR1 is MNHEY and CDR2 is SVGAGI. Trimming removed 6 bases from V and 7 bases from J, with 18 bases in between. The CDR3 is 14 residues long.

The J gene is TRBJ2-7, the V gene TRBV6-5, with D possibly TRBD1 on 6 matching bases. V was pared by 6 bases and J by 1 base, with 16 bases between. The CDR3 has 15 residues. Germline values: CDR1 MNHEY, CDR2 SVGAGI. CDR3 region: CASRSRQVGSYEQYF. The CDR3, as DNA: TGTGCCAGCAGATCCCGACAGGTCGGGTCCTACGAGCAGTACTTC.

V and J are TRBV4-2 and TRBJ2-3, with 13 bases fitting TRBD2. The CDR3 has 16 amino acids. CDR1 and CDR2 from the germline V gene are LGHNA and YNFKEQ. The trim removed 4 bases at V and 1 base at J, leaving 2 bases unmatched. CDR3 bases: TGTGCCAGCAGCCGAGGGACTAGCGGGGGCACAGATACGCAGTATTTT. Translation gives CASSRGTSGGTDTQYF.

CDR3 nucleotides: TGTGCCAGCAGTTTCGGACAGGGCCTCACAGATACGCAGTATTTT. Its protein is CASSFGQGLTDTQYF. The genes are TRBV27 and TRBJ2-3; 8 nucleotides line up with TRBD1. Trimming at V came to 3 bases and at J to 2 bases, leaving 4 bases not matched to a gene. Germline V lookup: CDR1 MNHEY, CDR2 SMNVEV (reference sequence). The CDR3 is 15 residues long.

V gene TRBV2 combines with J gene TRBJ2-3, with D possibly being TRBD2 (5 bases). CDR1 is SNHLY and CDR2 is FYNNEI in the germline V gene. The length of the CDR3 is 15 residues. Trimming pared 3 bases from V and 0 bases from J, leaving 10 bases between. The CDR3 sequence: CASSDPGRSTDTQYF. As DNA, the CDR3 is TGTGCCAGCAGTGACCCGGGGAGAAGCACAGATACGCAGTATTTT.

This chain uses TRBV5-1 with TRBJ1-2; tentatively, D is TRBD1 (5 bases). CDR1 and CDR2 (germline): SGHRS, YFSETQ. The germline V and J ends were trimmed by 4 bases and 7 bases, with 14 bases remaining between them. This CDR3 is built from 13 residues. In DNA, the CDR3 is TGCGCCAGCAGCCTTGCAGGGCGGGGTGGCTACACCTTC. This gives the protein CASSLAGRGGYTF.

V is TRBV28 and J is TRBJ2-1; 13 bases line up with TRBD2. There are 17 residues in the CDR3. Germline CDR1 MDHEN, CDR2 SYDVKM. Trimming took 6 bases from V and 8 from J; bases not matched to a gene: 13. The CDR3 protein is CASRRSIWTSGSDEQFF. The CDR3 nucleotides are TGTGCCAGCAGACGAAGTATTTGGACTAGCGGGAGTGATGAGCAGTTCTTC.

This chain connects TRBV19 to TRBJ2-1; D is ambiguous. From germline, CDR1 is LNHDA and CDR2 SQIVND (reference sequence). The CDR3 extends over 16 amino acids. V lost 7 bases to trimming and J lost 0 bases, with 16 bases between them. CDR3 DNA: TGTGCCAGTATAGGTAGAAGCGTAAGCTCCTACAATGAGCAGTTCTTC. It translates to CASIGRSVSSYNEQFF.

This chain links TRBV2 with TRBJ2-1; 12 bases agree with TRBD2. The V and J ends lost 5 bases and 4 bases, in that order; junction bases with no gene match: 3. This CDR3 is built from 15 residues. CDR1 and CDR2 (germline): SNHLY, FYNNEI. The CDR3 DNA reads as TGTGCCAGCAGTAGGACTAGCGGGGATTACAATGAGCAGTTCTTC. This gives the protein CASSRTSGDYNEQFF.

The table lists this clone with a few counts. The J gene is TRBJ2-7, the V gene TRBV10-1, with 7 bases aligning to TRBD1. The CDR3 covers 14 residues. J lost 2 bases, V lost 5 bases, and 6 bases had no gene match. Germline V lookup: CDR1 WNHNN, CDR2 SYGVQD (reference sequence). The chain's CDR3 is CASSSGTAAYEQYF. The CDR3, as DNA: TGCGCCAGCAGTTCCGGGACAGCAGCCTACGAGCAGTACTTC.

The chain links TRBV6-5 to TRBJ2-7, with D possibly matching TRBD1 (6 bases). V was pared by 2 bases and J by 3 bases, with 8 bases between. The CDR3 has 13 amino acids. Germline lookup yields CDR1 MNHEY and CDR2 SVGAGI. The CDR3: CASSYRGNYEQYF. CDR3 DNA sequence: TGTGCCAGCAGTTACAGGGGGAACTACGAGCAGTACTTC.

The chain couples TRBV4-1 to TRBJ2-7; 8 bases match TRBD2. Trimming took 0 bases from V and 6 from J; bases not matched to a gene: 7. The CDR3 is 15 amino acids. CDR1 is MGHRA, CDR2 YSYEKL, per germline. CDR3 in DNA: TGCGCCAGCAGCCAAGAAAGGTCGGGAGGGAGCGAGCAGTACTTC. The encoded protein is CASSQERSGGSEQYF.

The J gene is TRBJ1-6, the V gene TRBV18, with D possibly TRBD1 on 5 matching bases. Trimming stripped 0 bases from V and 9 bases from J, with 6 bases between. This CDR3 comprises 13 residues. The germline V gene has CDR1 KGHSH and CDR2 LQKENI. The CDR3 nucleotides read TGTGCCAGCTCACCACCTCAGGGTTCACCCCTCCACTTT. It is translated as CASSPPQGSPLHF.

The chain's CDR3 is CASSLGVAGISPSSYNEQFF. The CDR3 DNA sequence: TGCGCCAGCAGCTTGGGAGTGGCGGGAATCTCCCCGAGCTCCTACAATGAGCAGTTCTTC. The V call is TRBV5-1, the J call TRBJ2-1; D is possibly TRBD2 (6 bases). V was cut by 0 bases and J by 0 bases, with 22 bases left in between. CDR1 and CDR2 (germline): SGHRS, YFSETQ. This CDR3 is built from 20 residues.

V and J are TRBV11-2 and TRBJ2-7; 12 bases are shared with TRBD2. V trimming: 4 bases; J trimming: 3 bases; junction bases outside the gene matches: 4. This CDR3 spans 15 amino acids. CDR1 SGHAT and CDR2 FQNNGV come from the germline V gene. The CDR3 protein is CASSSSGGAIYEQYF. CDR3 nucleotide sequence: TGTGCCAGCAGCTCTAGCGGGGGGGCCATCTACGAGCAGTACTTC.